Shown below are 8 T cell receptor beta chains from a single sample sequenced in a study of T cell responses to AZD1222 COVID-19 vaccine. The data were produced by immunoSEQ multiplex PCR, yet TCRdb's version contains in-frame clones alone and is incomplete. The sample has over 130,000 clones, approximately 90% seen once; the top ten hold approximately 4%. Sequencing was performed on peripheral blood, taken 28 days after the second AZD1222 dose. These receptors all come from an adult who received the AZD1222 COVID-19 vaccine.

The rearrangement uses TRBV5-5 and TRBJ2-3; 8 bases fit TRBD1. The ends lost 4 bases at V and 4 bases at J; junction bases unmatched: 5. The length of the CDR3 is 14 residues. Germline V CDR1 and CDR2: SGHKS, YYEKEE (reference sequence). CDR3 residues: CASSDSGGADTQYF. The CDR3 coding sequence is TGTGCCAGCAGCGATTCAGGGGGCGCAGATACGCAGTATTTT.

This chain links TRBV5-4 with TRBJ2-1; 12 nucleotides line up with TRBD2. The CDR3 length is 18 residues. With 7 bases clipped from V and 3 bases from J, the junction kept 14 bases outside the gene matches. Germline values: CDR1 SGHNT, CDR2 YYREEE (reference sequence). In DNA form, the CDR3 reads TGTGCCAGCGGGGCGGTCTCCTCGGGACTAGCGGGCTACAATGAGCAGTTCTTC. It specifies CASGAVSSGLAGYNEQFF. Supplemented by reference TRBV5-4 and TRBJ2-1, the full variable domain reads ETGVTQSPTHLIKTRGQQVTLRCSSQSGHNTVSWYQQALGQGPQFIFQYYREEENGRGNFPPRFSGLQFPNYSSELNVNALELDDSALYLCASGAVSSGLAGYNEQFFGPGTRLTVL.

This chain links TRBV7-2 with TRBJ2-6, with D maybe TRBD2 (7 bases). Germline V gene lookup returns CDR1 SGHTA and CDR2 FQGNSA. Trimming took off 6 bases at V and 1 base at J, with 13 bases between the two ends. The CDR3 sequence is 16 residues long. This CDR3 is CASSLAGASGANVLTF. CDR3 sequence (DNA): TGTGCCAGCAGTCTGGCGGGGGCGTCTGGGGCCAACGTCCTGACTTTC.

The chain couples TRBV7-9 to TRBJ2-7; D remains unclear. The CDR3 has 16 residues. Germline V CDR1 and CDR2: SEHNR, FQNEAQ (reference sequence). The V end was cut by 2 bases, the J end by 0 bases, with 14 bases between. CDR3 coding DNA: TGTGCCAGCAGCTTACCCGTCGGATTGAGCTCCTACGAGCAGTACTTC. Protein: CASSLPVGLSSYEQYF.

The chain has TRBV9 and TRBJ1-4; the D is unclear. Germline V gene sequence: CDR1 SGDLS, CDR2 YYNGEE. This CDR3 contains 14 residues. V was trimmed by 4 bases and J by 0 bases, leaving 7 bases between them. CDR3 region: CASSQSATNEKLFF. The CDR3 bases are TGTGCCAGCAGCCAAAGTGCAACTAATGAAAAACTGTTTTTT.

CDR3 sequence (DNA): TGTGCCACCCAGACAGGGGAGTTAACTGAAGCTTTCTTT. It yields the protein CATQTGELTEAFF. The J gene is TRBJ1-1, the V gene TRBV19, with 8 bases fitting TRBD1. V lost 10 bases and J lost 5; bases outside the gene matches: 9. CDR1 LNHDA and CDR2 SQIVND come from the germline V gene (reference sequence). The CDR3 has 13 residues.

This clone showed up just a few times. The chain carries TRBV4-1 and TRBJ1-3; 8 nucleotides match TRBD1. The ends lost 4 bases at V and 4 bases at J; junction bases unmatched: 3. Germline-derived CDR1 and CDR2 are MGHRA and YSYEKL. The CDR3 contains 14 residues. CDR3 sequence reads: CASSPTGDGNTIYF. The CDR3 DNA is TGCGCCAGCAGCCCGACAGGGGACGGAAACACCATATATTTT.

This CDR3 is CASSRRTSTDTQYF. The CDR3 nucleotides are TGTGCCAGCAGCCGGCGGACTAGCACAGATACGCAGTATTTT. This rearrangement joins TRBV4-2 to TRBJ2-3; perhaps TRBD2 as D (5 bases). CDR3 length: 14 residues. CDR1 and CDR2 from the germline V gene are LGHNA and YNFKEQ. V was cut by 4 bases and J by 0 bases, with 8 bases left in between.